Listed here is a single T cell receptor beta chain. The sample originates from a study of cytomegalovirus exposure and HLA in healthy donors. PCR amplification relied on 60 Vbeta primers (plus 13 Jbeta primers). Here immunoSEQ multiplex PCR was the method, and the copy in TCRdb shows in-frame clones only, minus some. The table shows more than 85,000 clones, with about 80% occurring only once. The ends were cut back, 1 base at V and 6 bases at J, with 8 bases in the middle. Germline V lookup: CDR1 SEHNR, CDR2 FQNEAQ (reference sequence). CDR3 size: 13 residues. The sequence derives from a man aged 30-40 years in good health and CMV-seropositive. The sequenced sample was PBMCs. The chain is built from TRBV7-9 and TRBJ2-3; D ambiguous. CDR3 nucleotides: TGTGCCAGCAGCTTAGAGGCGAGGGATACGCAGTATTTT. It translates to CASSLEARDTQYF.